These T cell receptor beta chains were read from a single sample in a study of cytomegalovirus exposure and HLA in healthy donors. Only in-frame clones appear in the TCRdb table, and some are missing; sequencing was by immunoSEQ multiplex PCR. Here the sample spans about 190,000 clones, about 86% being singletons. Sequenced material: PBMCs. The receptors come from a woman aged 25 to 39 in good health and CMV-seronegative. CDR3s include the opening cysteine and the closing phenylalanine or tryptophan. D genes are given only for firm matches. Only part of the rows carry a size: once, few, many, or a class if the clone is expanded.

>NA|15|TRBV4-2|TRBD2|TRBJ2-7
TGTGCCAGCAGCCAAGTCCCTAGCGGGAACCACGAGCAGTACTTC
CASSQVPSGNHEQYF
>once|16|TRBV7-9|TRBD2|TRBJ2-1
TGTGCCAGCAGCCCACACCCTAGCGGGAAATACAATGAGCAGTTCTTC
CASSPHPSGKYNEQFF
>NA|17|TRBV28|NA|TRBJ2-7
TGTGCCAGCAGTTTATTTCGGTCGGCACTCACTACTGGAGAGCAGTACTTC
CASSLFRSALTTGEQYF
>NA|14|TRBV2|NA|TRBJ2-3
TGTGCCAGCAGTGGAGGAGGGGGCACAGATACGCAGTATTTT
CASSGGGGTDTQYF
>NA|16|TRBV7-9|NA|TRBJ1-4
TGTGCCAGCAGCTTAATGGGGGGAGCGACCCATGAAAAACTGTTTTTT
CASSLMGGATHEKLFF
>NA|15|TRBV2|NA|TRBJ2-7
TGTGCCAGCAGTGAGCGTTGGGGAAGGGGCTACGAGCAGTACTTC
CASSERWGRGYEQYF
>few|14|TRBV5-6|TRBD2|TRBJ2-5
TGTGCCAGCAGCTCCATTAGCGGGCGTGAGACCCAGTACTTC
CASSSISGRETQYF
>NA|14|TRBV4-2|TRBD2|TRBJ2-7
TGTGCCAGCAGCCCCGGGACTACCTCCTACGAGCAGTACTTC
CASSPGTTSYEQYF
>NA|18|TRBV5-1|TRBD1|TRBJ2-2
TGCGCCAGCAGCTCTCATCCAGACAGGGGCTCAAACACCGGGGAGCTGTTTTTT
CASSSHPDRGSNTGELFF
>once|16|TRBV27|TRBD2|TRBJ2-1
TGTGCCAGCAGTGCCTATAGCGGGGGGGCCAGGAATGAGCAGTTCTTC
CASSAYSGGARNEQFF
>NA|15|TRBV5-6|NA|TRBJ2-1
TGTGCCAGCAGCCCGGACATTGAGCCCTACAATGAGCAGTTCTTC
CASSPDIEPYNEQFF
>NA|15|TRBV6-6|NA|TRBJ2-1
TGTGCCAGCAGTTCCCACTCATCCCCCTACAATGAGCAGTTCTTC
CASSSHSSPYNEQFF
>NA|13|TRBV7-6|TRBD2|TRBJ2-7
TGTGCCAGCAGCTCCCCGCGGGGGGACGAGCAGTACTTC
CASSSPRGDEQYF
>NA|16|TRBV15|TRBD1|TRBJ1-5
TGTGCCACCAGCAGAGATAAGACAGGGGGATATCAGCCCCAGCATTTT
CATSRDKTGGYQPQHF
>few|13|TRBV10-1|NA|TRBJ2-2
TGCGCCAGCGCACGTGGGGGGACCGGGGAGCTGTTTTTT
CASARGGTGELFF
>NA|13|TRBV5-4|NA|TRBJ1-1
TGTGCCAGCAGGAGGGAGGGCTACACTGAAGCTTTCTTT
CASRREGYTEAFF
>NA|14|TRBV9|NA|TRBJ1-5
TGTGCCAGCAGGGAGGGAAGGGCCAATCAGCCCCAGCATTTT
CASREGRANQPQHF
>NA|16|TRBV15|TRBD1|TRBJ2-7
TGTGCCACCAGCAGCTCCAAGGGGGCGGCAGGGTACGAGCAGTACTTC
CATSSSKGAAGYEQYF
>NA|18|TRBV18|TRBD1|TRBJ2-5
TGTGCCAGCTCACCTTTTCGATCTGGGACAGAGATTCAAGAGACCCAGTACTTC
CASSPFRSGTEIQETQYF
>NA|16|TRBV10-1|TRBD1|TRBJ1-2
TGCGCCAGCAGCGCAAGAAGGACAGGGGGGTCTTACGGCTACACCTTC
CASSARRTGGSYGYTF
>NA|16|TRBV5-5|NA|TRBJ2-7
TGTGCCAGCAGCTTGGTCAGGACAGTTATCCCCTACGAGCAGTACTTC
CASSLVRTVIPYEQYF
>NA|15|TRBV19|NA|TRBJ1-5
TGTGCCAGTATCTGGGGGCCGGGGAGCAATCAGCCCCAGCATTTT
CASIWGPGSNQPQHF
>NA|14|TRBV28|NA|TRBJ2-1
TGTGCCAGCAGTTTGAGGAGCTCCTACAATGAGCAGTTCTTC
CASSLRSSYNEQFF
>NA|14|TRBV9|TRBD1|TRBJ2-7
TGTGCCAGCAGCCGCGGACAGGCTAGCTACGAGCAGTACTTC
CASSRGQASYEQYF
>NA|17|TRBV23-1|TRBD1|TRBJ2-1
TGCGCCAGCAGTCAATCGGCGGGACAGGGGGCCTTCAATGAGCAGTTCTTC
CASSQSAGQGAFNEQFF
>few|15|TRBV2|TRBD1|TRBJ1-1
TGTGCCAGCAGTGAACAGGGGGCGAGAGACACTGAAGCTTTCTTT
CASSEQGARDTEAFF
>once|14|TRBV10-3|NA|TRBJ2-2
TGTGCCATCAGTTTAACCGGAGAAACCGGGGAGCTGTTTTTT
CAISLTGETGELFF
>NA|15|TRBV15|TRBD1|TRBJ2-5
TGTGCCACCAGCAAAAGACAGGGGGGGCCAGAGACCCAGTACTTC
CATSKRQGGPETQYF
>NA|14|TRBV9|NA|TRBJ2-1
TGTGCCAGCAGCGTCAGCGGCTCCTACAATGAGCAGTTCTTC
CASSVSGSYNEQFF